This is a list of T cell receptor beta chains from one sample in a study of cytomegalovirus exposure and HLA in healthy donors. Some clones are missing from TCRdb's copy, which holds only in-frame ones; the method was immunoSEQ multiplex PCR. The sample has 120,000 or so clones, 15% seen once. The sample was PBMCs. The source is a woman younger than 35 in good health and CMV-seronegative. The CDR3 runs from the conserved cysteine through the conserved F or W.

j_call v_call cdr3_length cdr3_aa
TRBJ2-7 TRBV2 13 CASSVQAPYEQYF
TRBJ2-2 TRBV6-4 17 CASRRGKTGMYTGELFF
TRBJ2-2 TRBV9 15 CASSEQGAFTGELFF
TRBJ2-1 TRBV28 18 CASSPRGASGRFPNEQFF
TRBJ2-1 TRBV27 17 CASSPTPGTGGHNEQFF
TRBJ2-6 TRBV7-6 17 CASSLSLTSSGANVLTF
TRBJ2-5 TRBV4-3 17 CASSQDRGGGPQETQYF
TRBJ1-4 TRBV6-6 13 CASSRDREEKLFF
TRBJ2-7 TRBV10-3 17 CAISELARDRGTYEQYF
TRBJ2-7 TRBV7-6 16 CASSPDRVWSSYEQYF
TRBJ2-1 TRBV14 15 CASSWTSGRRDEQFF
TRBJ2-1 TRBV4-1 11 CASSQGGEQFF
TRBJ2-2 TRBV2 17 CASRWEAGGLWTGELFF
TRBJ1-4 TRBV4-1 14 CASSYRVANEKLFF
TRBJ1-2 TRBV9 13 CASSAGGLGGYTF
TRBJ2-5 TRBV11-3 12 CASSEGPGVQYF